Included here is one TCR beta chain sequence, with context. The record originates from a study of blood T cell repertoires in COVID-19. Profiling relied on immunoSEQ multiplex PCR, and the TCRdb table lists in-frame clones only, not all of them. The repertoire holds approximately 200,000 clones, with approximately 86% as singletons. Deletions cut 4 bases from V and 2 bases from J, with 14 bases between. The CDR3 is 15 amino acids. Per germline, CDR1 SGHRS and CDR2 YFSETQ. This chain uses TRBV5-1 with TRBJ2-3; possible D gene TRBD2, 5 bases. Source material: peripheral blood. This clonotype was obtained from a man younger than 35 with active or convalescent COVID-19. The CDR3 is CASSTGRGTTDTQYF. The CDR3 coding sequence is TGCGCCAGCAGCACGGGGAGAGGTACCACAGATACGCAGTATTTT.